This TCR beta chain was sequenced for a study of T cells in localized non-small cell lung cancer. Regarding the study as a whole: Of the tissues analyzed, uninvolved adjacent lung showed maximal T cell clonality, greater than tumor.

This CDR3 comprises 17 residues. CDR1 is SGHAT and CDR2 is FQDESV in the germline V gene (reference sequence). Trimming removed 5 bases from V and 0 bases from J, with 17 bases in between. Note on this clone: Its antigen is unknown.

Repertoires were generated with immunoSEQ multiplex PCR, while TCRdb's copy carries only in-frame clones and drops some. The top ten clones hold approximately 1.5% of a sample with 130,000 or so clones, roughly 90% of them seen once. This sequence was found in a female donor aged 60 or older with stage I lung adenocarcinoma. The sample was peripheral blood, taken before any cancer treatment. The rearrangement joins TRBV11-1 to TRBJ2-1; TRBD1 is a possible D gene (6 bases). The CDR3 DNA follows: TGTGCCAGCAGCAATCGAGGACAGCTCAGCTCCTACAATGAGCAGTTCTTC. As protein: CASSNRGQLSSYNEQFF.